This TCR beta chain originates from a study of control samples from healthy donors and cancer patients. Repertoires were generated with immunoSEQ multiplex PCR, while TCRdb's copy carries only in-frame clones and drops some. Among roughly 92,000 clones, roughly nine tenths were seen once, and the ten largest hold 7.5% to 9%. What was sequenced was blood. This clonotype was obtained from a woman between 55 and 75 years old in good health.

The CDR3 region is CASSPTGARTEAFF. Here the CDR3 DNA reads TGTGCCAGCAGCCCTACAGGGGCTAGAACTGAAGCTTTCTTT. The genes are TRBV7-9 and TRBJ1-1, with 7 bases fitting TRBD1. V lost 5 bases to trimming and J lost 5 bases; unmatched junction nucleotides: 8. The CDR3 has 14 amino acids. Germline V gene sequence: CDR1 SEHNR, CDR2 FQNEAQ (reference sequence).